This TCR beta chain stems from a study of T cells after yellow fever vaccination. Turning to the study itself: Investigators used CD3, CD45RA, CCR7 and CD95 to sort the EM, EMRA, CM and Tscm memory subsets. SMART-Seq v4 Ultra Low Input served to prepare low-cell-number fractions. Study findings and constraints: Sequencing of sorted memory subsets on day 0 failed to detect almost all vaccine-responding clonotypes.

This clonotype was counted ten times or more. For TCR, cDNA came from 5'RACE template switching, which added a universal primer site and UMIs. TCRdb redid the calling of the 5' RACE reads with MiXCR, one entry per CDR3 protein. This sample carries 50,000 to 60,000 distinct CDR3 sequences, approximately 5.5% of them seen once, and the ten largest clones take roughly 31%. This CDR3 has 14 residues. Trimming removed 4 bases from V and 6 bases from J; junction bases left unmatched: 9. Germline-derived CDR1 and CDR2 are DFQATT and SNEGSKA (reference sequence). This material consisted of PBMCs, either bulk or a sorted T-cell subset (CD4+, CD8+, memory, or dextramer-sorted; not recorded which), taken on the day of the yellow fever booster vaccination. The TCR comes from a man in his late teens or twenties who received the YFV17D yellow fever vaccine. The chain is built from TRBV20-1 and TRBJ2-3; TRBD1 matches 8 bases. CDR3 in amino acids: CSATTGAVMDTQYF. The CDR3 bases are TGCAGTGCTACGACAGGGGCGGTCATGGATACGCAGTATTTT.